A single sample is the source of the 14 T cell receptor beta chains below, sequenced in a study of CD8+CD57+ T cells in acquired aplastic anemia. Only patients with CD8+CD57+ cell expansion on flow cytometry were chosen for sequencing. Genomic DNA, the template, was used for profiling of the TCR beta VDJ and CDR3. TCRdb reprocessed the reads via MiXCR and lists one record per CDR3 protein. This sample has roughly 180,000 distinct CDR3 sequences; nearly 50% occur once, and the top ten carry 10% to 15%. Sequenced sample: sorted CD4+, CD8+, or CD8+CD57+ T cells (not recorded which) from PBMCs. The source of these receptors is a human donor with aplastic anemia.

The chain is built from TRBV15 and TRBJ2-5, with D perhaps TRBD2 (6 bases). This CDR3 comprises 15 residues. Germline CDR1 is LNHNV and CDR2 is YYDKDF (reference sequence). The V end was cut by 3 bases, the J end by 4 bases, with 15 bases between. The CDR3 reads CATSSLGLIGETQYF. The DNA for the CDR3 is TGTGCCACCAGCAGCTTGGGACTCATCGGAGAGACCCAGTACTTC.

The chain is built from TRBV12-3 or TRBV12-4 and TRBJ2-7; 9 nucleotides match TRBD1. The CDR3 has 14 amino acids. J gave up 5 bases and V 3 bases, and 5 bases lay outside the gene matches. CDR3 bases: TGTGCCAGCAGTTTGGGACAGGGTATTAACGAGCAGTACTTC. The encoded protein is CASSLGQGINEQYF.

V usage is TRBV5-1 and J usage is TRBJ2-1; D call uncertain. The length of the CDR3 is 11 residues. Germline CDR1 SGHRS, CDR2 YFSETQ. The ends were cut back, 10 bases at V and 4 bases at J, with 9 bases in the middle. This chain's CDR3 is CAPVVYNEQFF. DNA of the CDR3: TGCGCCCCGGTAGTATACAATGAGCAGTTCTTC.

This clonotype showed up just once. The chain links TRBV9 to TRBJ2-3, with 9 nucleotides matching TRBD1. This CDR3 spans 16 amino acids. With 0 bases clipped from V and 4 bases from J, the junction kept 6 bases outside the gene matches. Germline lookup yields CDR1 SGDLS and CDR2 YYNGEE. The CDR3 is CASSVGGTGLSDTQYF. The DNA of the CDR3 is TGTGCCAGCAGCGTAGGGGGGACAGGGCTTTCAGATACGCAGTATTTT.

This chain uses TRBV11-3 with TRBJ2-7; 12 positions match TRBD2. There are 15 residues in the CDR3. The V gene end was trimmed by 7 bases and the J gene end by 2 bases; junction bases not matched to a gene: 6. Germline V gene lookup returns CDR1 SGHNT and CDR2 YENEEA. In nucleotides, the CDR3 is TGTGCCAGCACCTTCCTAGCGGGAGGGGCCTACGAGCAGTACTTC. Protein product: CASTFLAGGAYEQYF.

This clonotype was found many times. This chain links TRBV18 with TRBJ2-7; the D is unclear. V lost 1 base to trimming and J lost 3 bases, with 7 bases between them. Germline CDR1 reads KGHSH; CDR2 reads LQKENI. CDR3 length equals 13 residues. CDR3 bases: TGTGCCAGCTCACCACGACACCACTACGAGCAGTACTTC. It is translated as CASSPRHHYEQYF.

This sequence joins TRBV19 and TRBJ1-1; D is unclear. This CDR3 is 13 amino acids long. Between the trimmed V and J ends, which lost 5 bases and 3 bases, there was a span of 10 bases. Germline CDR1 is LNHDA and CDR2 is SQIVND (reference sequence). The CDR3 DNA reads TGTGCCAGTAGTGTACGACTGGACACTGAAGCTTTCTTT. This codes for CASSVRLDTEAFF.

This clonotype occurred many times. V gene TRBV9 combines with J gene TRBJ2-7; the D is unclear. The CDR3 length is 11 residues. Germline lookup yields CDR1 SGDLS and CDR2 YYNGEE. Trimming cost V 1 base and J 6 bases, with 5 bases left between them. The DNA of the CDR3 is TGTGCCAGCAGCGTACATGCCGAGCAGTACTTC. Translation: CASSVHAEQYF.

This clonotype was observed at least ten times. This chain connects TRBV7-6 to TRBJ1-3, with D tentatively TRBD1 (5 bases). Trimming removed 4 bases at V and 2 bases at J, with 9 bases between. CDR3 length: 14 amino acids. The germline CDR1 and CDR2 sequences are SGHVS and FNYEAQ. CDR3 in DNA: TGTGCCAGCAGCTCGGGGCAGCCTGGAAACACCATATATTTT. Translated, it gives CASSSGQPGNTIYF.

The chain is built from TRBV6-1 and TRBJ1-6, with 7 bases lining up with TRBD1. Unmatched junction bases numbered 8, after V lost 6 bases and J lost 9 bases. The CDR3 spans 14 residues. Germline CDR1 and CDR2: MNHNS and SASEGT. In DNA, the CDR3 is TGTGCCAGCAGCGACACCGGGACAGCTTCACCCCTCCACTTT. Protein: CASSDTGTASPLHF.

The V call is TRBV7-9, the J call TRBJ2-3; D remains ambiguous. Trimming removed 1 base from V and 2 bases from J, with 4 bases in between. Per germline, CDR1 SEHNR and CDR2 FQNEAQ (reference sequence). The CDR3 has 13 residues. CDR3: CASSLEYTDTQYF. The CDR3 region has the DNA TGTGCCAGCAGCTTAGAATACACAGATACGCAGTATTTT.

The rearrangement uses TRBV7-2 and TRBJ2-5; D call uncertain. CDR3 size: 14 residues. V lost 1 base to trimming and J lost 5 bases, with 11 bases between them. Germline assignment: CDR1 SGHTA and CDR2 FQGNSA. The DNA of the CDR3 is TGTGCCAGCAGCTTAGATGGGGTTGTCGAGACCCAGTACTTC. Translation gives CASSLDGVVETQYF. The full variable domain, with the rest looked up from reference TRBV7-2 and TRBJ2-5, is GAGVSQSPSNKVTEKGKDVELRCDPISGHTALYWYRQSLGQGLEFLIYFQGNSAPDKSGLPSDRFSAERTGGSVSTLTIQRTQQEDSAVYLCASSLDGVVETQYFGPGTRLLVL.

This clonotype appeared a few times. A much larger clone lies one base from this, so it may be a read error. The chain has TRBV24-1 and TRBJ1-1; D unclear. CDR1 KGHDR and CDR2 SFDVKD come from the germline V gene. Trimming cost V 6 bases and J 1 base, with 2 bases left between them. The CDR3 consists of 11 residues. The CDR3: CATSKNTEAFF. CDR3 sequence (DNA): TGTGCCACCAGTAAGAACACTGAAGCTTTCTTT.

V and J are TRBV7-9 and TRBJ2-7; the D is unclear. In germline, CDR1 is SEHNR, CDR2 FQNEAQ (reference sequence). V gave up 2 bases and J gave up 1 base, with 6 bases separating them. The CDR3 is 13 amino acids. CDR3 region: CASSLFPSYEQYF. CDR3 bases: TGTGCCAGCAGCTTATTCCCTTCCTACGAGCAGTACTTC.